Shown below are 17 T cell receptor beta chains from a single sample sequenced in a study of T cells in Graves' hyperthyroidism and ophthalmopathy. Researchers took RNA transcripts and amplified the TCR beta CDR3 regions from them. The HTBI set primed first-round TCR CDR3 RT-PCR. Using its own MiXCR run on the multiplex PCR reads, TCRdb lists one record per CDR3 protein. The sample holds fewer than 450,000 distinct CDR3 sequences, roughly 15% seen once. Sequences were obtained from blood. The receptors originated from a woman aged 55-70 years with Graves' ophthalmopathy.

This clonotype was detected many times. One junction end does not reproduce the germline sequence, and a read error may be involved. V gene TRBV3-1 combines with J gene TRBJ1-5; D is unclear. Germline V gene sequence: CDR1 LGHDT, CDR2 YNNKEL (reference sequence). The CDR3 totals 14 residues. CDR3 sequence (DNA): TGTGCCAGCAGCCCGACATTCTCCACTCAGCCCCGGCATTTT. Translating gives CASSPTFSTQPRHF.

The rearrangement links TRBV27 to TRBJ2-1; TRBD2 matches at 10 bases. The CDR3 loop spans 16 amino acids. After removal of 3 bases from V and 3 bases from J, the junction contained 5 bases not matched to a gene. Germline-derived CDR1 and CDR2 are MNHEY and SMNVEV (reference sequence). Here the CDR3 reads CASSLSSGRFYNEQFF. CDR3 nucleotides: TGTGCCAGCAGTTTGAGTAGCGGGAGGTTCTACAATGAGCAGTTCTTC.

This clonotype occurred many times. This chain connects TRBV2 to TRBJ2-7; D gene ambiguous. Trimming removed 6 bases from V and 2 bases from J, with 8 bases in between. Germline CDR1 is SNHLY and CDR2 is FYNNEI. The CDR3 has 12 amino acids. The CDR3 is CASRTTPYEQYF. The CDR3 DNA is TGTGCCAGCAGGACAACTCCCTACGAGCAGTACTTC.

In its sample, this clonotype was seen a few times. A read error may explain this, as a much larger clone is one base away. The chain recombines TRBV28 with TRBJ2-7; no firm D call. Germline loops: CDR1 MDHEN, CDR2 SYDVKM. The CDR3 extends over 15 amino acids. This chain's CDR3 is CAGSPRPLSLNEQYF. The CDR3 region has the DNA TGTGCCGGCAGCCCTAGGCCCCTGTCCCTTAACGAGCAGTACTTC.

This chain joins TRBV6-1 and TRBJ2-2, with D unclear. V was pared by 6 bases and J by 7 bases, with 15 bases between. The CDR3 runs to 14 residues. The germline V gene has CDR1 MNHNS and CDR2 SASEGT. For the CDR3, the DNA is TGTGCCAGCAGACCCCAACCCAGGCTCGGGGAGCTGTTTTTT. It codes for CASRPQPRLGELFF.

The chain carries TRBV6-6 and TRBJ2-3; no definite D call. V was trimmed by 0 bases and J by 2 bases, leaving 9 bases between them. The CDR3 has 15 residues. Looked up from germline, CDR1 is MNHNY and CDR2 is SVGAGI (reference sequence). In DNA form, the CDR3 reads TGTGCCAGCAGTTACTCGGGTCGGCCCACAGATACGCAGTATTTT. Its translation: CASSYSGRPTDTQYF.

The sample holds many counts of this clonotype. The rearrangement uses TRBV10-3 and TRBJ2-7; D call uncertain. The V gene's germline CDR1 is ENHRY and CDR2 SYGVKD. Trimming pared 5 bases from V and 2 bases from J, leaving 7 bases between. The CDR3 extends over 12 amino acids. Here the CDR3 reads CAISTGTYEQYF. CDR3 DNA: TGTGCCATCAGTACTGGCACCTACGAGCAGTACTTC.

This clonotype occurred a few times. This chain joins TRBV2 and TRBJ2-4, with D perhaps matching TRBD1 (7 bases). In germline, CDR1 is SNHLY, CDR2 FYNNEI. The CDR3 loop spans 14 amino acids. The V end was cut by 6 bases, the J end by 3 bases, with 12 bases between. CDR3 in amino acids: CASSAGGFKNIQYF. In DNA form, the CDR3 reads TGTGCCAGCAGCGCAGGGGGGTTCAAAAACATTCAGTACTTC.

This clonotype was picked up many times. The chain is built from TRBV3-1 and TRBJ1-3, with 7 positions matching TRBD1. V lost 5 bases, J lost 0 bases, and 19 bases stayed unmatched. The CDR3 runs to 20 residues. Germline CDR1 is LGHDT and CDR2 is YNNKEL (reference sequence). The CDR3 loop is CASSARRTGPALSSGNTIYF. CDR3 DNA: TGTGCCAGCAGCGCCCGAAGGACAGGTCCAGCCCTAAGCTCTGGAAACACCATATATTTT.

In its sample, this clonotype was seen a few times. One end of the junction does not line up with germline, which may come from a read error. This chain joins TRBV6-1 and TRBJ2-7, with a possible D match to TRBD2 (6 bases). Per the germline V gene, CDR1 is MNHNS and CDR2 is SASEGT. The CDR3 totals 14 residues. The DNA for the CDR3 is TGTGCCAGCAGGGACTACCTGGGTTCCTACGAGCGGTACTTC. Its protein product is CASRDYLGSYERYF.

The sample holds many counts of this clonotype. V is TRBV12-3 or TRBV12-4 and J is TRBJ1-1; TRBD1 matches 8 bases. This CDR3 comprises 15 residues. V shed 4 bases, J shed 1 base, and the junction held 5 bases outside the gene matches. The CDR3 here is CASSWTGTGNTEAFF. The CDR3 DNA follows: TGTGCCAGCAGTTGGACCGGGACAGGGAACACTGAAGCTTTCTTT.

This clonotype was picked up many times. The rearrangement links TRBV11-2 to TRBJ2-2; TRBD2 matches at 11 bases. V trimming: 0 bases; J trimming: 6 bases; junction bases outside the gene matches: 0. CDR1 and CDR2 from the germline V gene are SGHAT and FQNNGV. The CDR3 is made up of 15 amino acids. The CDR3 DNA sequence: TGTGCCAGCAGCTTAGAGGGACTAGCGGCCGGGGAGCTGTTTTTT. It encodes CASSLEGLAAGELFF.

The sample holds many counts of this clonotype. The V call is TRBV20-1, the J call TRBJ2-3; D may be TRBD1 or TRBD2 (7 bases each). CDR1 is DFQATT, CDR2 SNEGSKA, per germline (reference sequence). The CDR3 length is 15 residues. The germline V and J ends were trimmed by 6 bases and 5 bases, with 21 bases remaining between them. CDR3 coding DNA: TGCAGTGCCTCTGAGGGGGCGGGAGCGTTAGATACGCAGTATTTT. This encodes CSASEGAGALDTQYF.

This clonotype was found a few times. V gene TRBV20-1 combines with J gene TRBJ1-1, with 7 bases lining up with TRBD1. The J segment lost 8 bases and the V segment lost 3 bases, leaving 6 bases of the junction unmatched. Germline CDR1 and CDR2: DFQATT and SNEGSKA (reference sequence). The CDR3 totals 12 residues. In nucleotides, the CDR3 is TGCAGTGCTAGTGAGCGGGACAGCGAAGCTTTCTTT. Its translation: CSASERDSEAFF.

This clonotype was observed a handful of times. The V and J genes are TRBV28 and TRBJ2-7; 11 bases align to TRBD1. The junction had 8 bases not matched to a gene; V was cut back by 8 bases and J by 2 bases. The CDR3 extends over 15 amino acids. Germline CDR1 reads MDHEN; CDR2 reads SYDVKM. The CDR3 bases are TGTGCCAGCCTGACCTCGGGACAGGGGGCCTACGAGCAGTACTTC. It codes for CASLTSGQGAYEQYF.

The chain is built from TRBV27 and TRBJ1-2; 8 bases agree with TRBD1. V was pared by 5 bases and J by 4 bases, with 9 bases of the junction left unmatched. Germline V gene lookup returns CDR1 MNHEY and CDR2 SMNVEV (reference sequence). This CDR3 spans 15 amino acids. CDR3 sequence reads: CASSKDRGRVYGYTF. As DNA, the CDR3 is TGTGCCAGCAGTAAAGACAGGGGCCGGGTCTATGGCTACACCTTC.

This clonotype was observed a few times. The rearrangement uses TRBV6-5 and TRBJ2-7; D gene uncertain. Trimming cost V 0 bases and J 5 bases, with 2 bases left between them. The length of the CDR3 is 11 residues. Germline V gene sequence: CDR1 MNHEY, CDR2 SVGAGI. CDR3 DNA: TGTGCCAGCAGTTACTCGAACGAGCAGTACTTC. Encoded protein: CASSYSNEQYF.